This T cell receptor beta chain was sequenced for a study of cytomegalovirus exposure and HLA in healthy donors. Whole-study findings and limits: In vitro work confirmed that a few CMV-associated chains recognize CMV antigens.

Regarding this clone: Its antigen is as yet unknown.

Trimming cost V 4 bases and J 2 bases, with 12 bases left between them. This CDR3 has 14 amino acids. The V gene's germline CDR1 is SGHNT and CDR2 YYREEE (reference sequence). Measured with immunoSEQ multiplex PCR; TCRdb has only the in-frame clones, and not every one. The top ten clones hold 0.78% of a sample with under 100,000 clones, about 96% of them seen once. It was the roughly 120-subject validation cohort, separate from the approximately 620-subject first cohort, to which the donors belonged. The clonotype comes from a man between 18 and 35 years old in good health and CMV-seronegative. The sequenced sample was PBMCs. The rearrangement uses TRBV5-4 and TRBJ2-5; D is perhaps TRBD2 (5 bases). The CDR3 region is CASSPIGSQETQYF. The CDR3, as DNA: TGTGCCAGCAGCCCGATTGGGAGTCAAGAGACCCAGTACTTC.